Listed here is a single TCR beta chain. The antigen is not known. The data originate from a study of response to subunit inactivated influenza vaccine. Regarding the study as a whole: The study's authors posited that every seasonal influenza vaccination enlists few new T cells.

Germline loops: CDR1 SQVTM, CDR2 ANQGSEA. The CDR3 sequence is 12 residues long. TCRdb fed the RT-PCR reads into MiXCR, producing one record per CDR3 protein. The data hold hundreds of thousands of distinct CDR3 sequences, with about 15% observed a single time. The chain joins TRBV29-1 to TRBJ2-7; 7 bases map to TRBD1. The sample consisted of CD4+ T cells sorted from PBMCs, taken less than 30 months after vaccination. The sequence was obtained from a man aged 45 to 75 who received an inactivated influenza vaccine. The CDR3 bases are TGCAGTGGCACCGGGACAGAAGACGAGCAGTACTTC. Its protein is CSGTGTEDEQYF.